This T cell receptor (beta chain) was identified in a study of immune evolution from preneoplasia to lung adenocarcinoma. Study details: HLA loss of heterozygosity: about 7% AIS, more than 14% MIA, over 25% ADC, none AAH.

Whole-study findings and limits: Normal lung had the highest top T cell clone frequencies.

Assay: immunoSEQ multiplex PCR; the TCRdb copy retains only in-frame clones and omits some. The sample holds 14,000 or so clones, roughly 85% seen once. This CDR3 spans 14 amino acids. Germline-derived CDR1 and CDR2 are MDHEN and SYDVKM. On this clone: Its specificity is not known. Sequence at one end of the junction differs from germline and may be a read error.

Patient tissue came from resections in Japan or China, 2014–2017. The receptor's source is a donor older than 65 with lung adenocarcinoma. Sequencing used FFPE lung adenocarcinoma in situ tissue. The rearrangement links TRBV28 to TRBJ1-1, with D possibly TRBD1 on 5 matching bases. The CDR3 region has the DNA TGTGCCAGCACCACGGCGGGGGTGAACCCTGAAGCTTTCTTT. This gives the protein CASTTAGVNPEAFF. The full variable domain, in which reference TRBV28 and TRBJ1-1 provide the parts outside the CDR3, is DVKVTQSSRYLVKRTGEKVFLECVQDMDHENMFWYRQDPGLGLRLIYFSYDVKMKEKGDIPEGYSVSREKKERFSLILESASTNQTSMYLCASTTAGVNPEAFFGQGTRLTVV.